One sample yielded the 24 T cell receptor beta chains listed below, sequenced in a study of shared clonotypes between healthy human individuals. The assay was immunoSEQ multiplex PCR, and TCRdb's table has in-frame clones only and misses some. The table lists roughly 2,000,000 clones, around 93% of them singletons. The naive CD8 subset, CD45RO-negative cells positively selected for CCR7, excluded terminally differentiated effector memory CD45RA+ cells. The material sequenced was naive CD8+ T cells from PBMCs. These receptors all come from a man between 18 and 29 years old in good health. Some clones in this sample may be carry-over from other donors' samples.

This chain links TRBV20-1 with TRBJ1-2, with D perhaps TRBD1 (6 bases). V lost 5 bases, J lost 6 bases, and 10 bases lay in between. Germline loops: CDR1 DFQATT, CDR2 SNEGSKA (reference sequence). This CDR3 contains 11 residues. The CDR3 DNA sequence: TGCAGTGCTCAGACAGGTCATGGCTACACCTTC. Translation gives CSAQTGHGYTF.

This clone came up once. This chain uses TRBV10-3 with TRBJ1-5; tentatively, D is TRBD1 (6 bases). Trimming pared 6 bases from V and 0 bases from J, leaving 9 bases between. The CDR3 runs to 14 residues. Germline values: CDR1 ENHRY, CDR2 SYGVKD. In nucleotides, the CDR3 is TGTGCCATCAGGGACAGCAATAGCAATCAGCCCCAGCATTTT. It codes for CAIRDSNSNQPQHF.

The chain's CDR3 is CASRPAGTSSEQYF. The CDR3 nucleotides read TGTGCCAGCAGGCCCGCCGGGACTAGTAGCGAGCAGTACTTC. This rearrangement joins TRBV28 to TRBJ2-5, with 8 bases fitting TRBD2. The tail of the sequence fits TRBJ2-7 better, so the J call may be wrong. Germline V CDR1 and CDR2: MDHEN, SYDVKM. The CDR3 covers 14 residues.

V usage is TRBV4-1 and J usage is TRBJ2-1, with 10 bases matching TRBD2. Trimming at V came to 1 base and at J to 4 bases, leaving 4 bases not matched to a gene. This CDR3 has 16 residues. Germline V gives CDR1 MGHRA, CDR2 YSYEKL. CDR3: CASSQAGTSEYNEQFF. The DNA of the CDR3 is TGCGCCAGCAGCCAAGCCGGGACTAGCGAGTACAATGAGCAGTTCTTC.

V usage is TRBV11-2 and J usage is TRBJ1-2; TRBD1 is a possible D gene (6 bases). Germline-derived CDR1 and CDR2 are SGHAT and FQNNGV. The CDR3 runs to 15 residues. Trimming took off 5 bases at V and 4 bases at J, with 17 bases between the two ends. CDR3 residues: CASSPGLTGTYGYTF. As DNA, the CDR3 is TGTGCCAGCAGCCCCGGACTTACAGGGACCTATGGCTACACCTTC.

The V call is TRBV19, the J call TRBJ1-4; no definite D call. This CDR3 is built from 15 residues. Trimming left V 3 bases short and J 4 bases short, with 12 bases between. CDR1 and CDR2 (germline): LNHDA, SQIVND (reference sequence). CDR3 coding DNA: TGTGCCAGTAGTATGACCCGGGCGCTTAATGAAAAACTGTTTTTT. As protein: CASSMTRALNEKLFF.

V is TRBV5-1 and J is TRBJ1-4; no reliable D call. CDR1 is SGHRS and CDR2 is YFSETQ in the germline V gene. The germline V and J ends were trimmed by 4 bases and 7 bases, with 23 bases remaining between them. CDR3 length equals 17 residues. The CDR3 DNA reads as TGCGCCAGCAGCCCGGCCCCCGTGCTGACGGAGGGTGAAAAACTGTTTTTT. This encodes CASSPAPVLTEGEKLFF.

The chain is built from TRBV27 and TRBJ2-5; 9 positions match TRBD1. The CDR3 is made up of 15 amino acids. V was pared by 6 bases and J by 2 bases, with 7 bases of the junction left unmatched. Germline V gene lookup returns CDR1 MNHEY and CDR2 SMNVEV (reference sequence). The CDR3 DNA is TGTGCCAGCAGACCGGACAGGGGAGAACAAGAGACCCAGTACTTC. It yields the protein CASRPDRGEQETQYF.

The chain uses TRBV15 and TRBJ1-5; D unclear. V lost 0 bases and J lost 3, with 9 bases in between. This CDR3 spans 15 amino acids. CDR1 and CDR2 (germline): LNHNV, YYDKDF (reference sequence). CDR3 nucleotides: TGTGCCACCAGCAGAGAGGGCAGCTTCAATCAGCCCCAGCATTTT. Translated: CATSREGSFNQPQHF.

The chain carries TRBV9 and TRBJ1-3; 8 bases match TRBD1. Trimming removed 4 bases from V and 4 bases from J; junction bases left unmatched: 10. The V gene's germline CDR1 is SGDLS and CDR2 YYNGEE. There are 16 residues in the CDR3. The CDR3 spells CASSPQTGVAGNTIYF. The DNA for the CDR3 is TGTGCCAGCAGCCCTCAGACAGGGGTCGCCGGAAACACCATATATTTT.

The rearrangement links TRBV7-9 to TRBJ2-2, with D uncertain. There are 14 residues in the CDR3. V was trimmed by 4 bases and J by 3 bases, leaving 9 bases between them. From germline, CDR1 is SEHNR and CDR2 FQNEAQ (reference sequence). This chain's CDR3 is CASSSTRHTGELFF. The CDR3 DNA reads as TGTGCCAGCAGCTCGACCCGTCACACCGGGGAGCTGTTTTTT.

The rearrangement uses TRBV28 and TRBJ2-2, with D possibly matching TRBD2 (6 bases). CDR3 length equals 14 residues. The germline gives CDR1 MDHEN, CDR2 SYDVKM. The V and J ends lost 5 bases and 4 bases respectively, with 11 bases between them. The CDR3 DNA is TGTGCCAGCAGTACGGGACTTCCCACCGGGGAGCTGTTTTTT. Protein: CASSTGLPTGELFF.

With respect to this clone: Other DNA sequences in this sample translate to the same CDR3. V is TRBV7-9 and J is TRBJ2-7; possibly TRBD1 for D (5 bases). This CDR3 region has 16 residues. Trimming removed 5 bases from V and 0 bases from J, with 17 bases in between. The germline V gene has CDR1 SEHNR and CDR2 FQNEAQ (reference sequence). CDR3 in amino acids: CASSGYGHPFSYEQYF. CDR3 DNA: TGTGCCAGCAGCGGCTACGGACACCCGTTCTCCTACGAGCAGTACTTC.

The chain joins TRBV27 to TRBJ2-1; TRBD2 agrees at 12 bases. The germline CDR1 and CDR2 sequences are MNHEY and SMNVEV (reference sequence). V trimming: 6 bases; J trimming: 4 bases; junction bases outside the gene matches: 7. This CDR3 spans 16 amino acids. DNA for the CDR3: TGTGCCAGCAGCGGACTAGCGGGATATAGGTACAATGAGCAGTTCTTC. It codes for CASSGLAGYRYNEQFF.

A note on this clone: Other nucleotide sequences from this sample produce the same CDR3. The chain couples TRBV19 to TRBJ1-1; TRBD1 aligns across 10 bases. The V gene's germline CDR1 is LNHDA and CDR2 SQIVND (reference sequence). J was trimmed by 3 bases and V by 5 bases; bases with no gene match: 6. CDR3 size: 15 residues. The chain's CDR3 is CASSPRQGADTEAFF. CDR3 in DNA: TGTGCCAGTAGTCCACGACAGGGGGCGGACACTGAAGCTTTCTTT.

The chain employs TRBV27 and TRBJ2-7, with a possible D match to TRBD2 (5 bases). This CDR3 region has 17 residues. V lost 5 bases to trimming and J lost 2 bases, with 22 bases between them. Germline V gives CDR1 MNHEY, CDR2 SMNVEV (reference sequence). CDR3 sequence: CASSPSVSVALTYEQYF. CDR3 nucleotides: TGTGCCAGCAGTCCCTCTGTCTCTGTAGCGCTAACCTACGAGCAGTACTTC.

The J gene is TRBJ2-3, the V gene TRBV7-9; 11 bases match TRBD2. The V and J ends lost 4 bases and 6 bases, in that order; junction bases with no gene match: 6. The CDR3 spans 15 residues. Germline assignment: CDR1 SEHNR and CDR2 FQNEAQ (reference sequence). In DNA form, the CDR3 reads TGTGCCAGCAGCTCACTAGCGGGAGAACGGGATACGCAGTATTTT. This codes for CASSSLAGERDTQYF.

The chain combines TRBV9 with TRBJ2-3; D is ambiguous. The CDR3 is 15 amino acids. CDR1 SGDLS and CDR2 YYNGEE come from the germline V gene. Deletions cut 0 bases from V and 2 bases from J, with 10 bases between. This CDR3 reads CASSVEWAFTDTQYF. As DNA, the CDR3 is TGTGCCAGCAGCGTAGAATGGGCATTCACAGATACGCAGTATTTT.

The chain has TRBV9 and TRBJ2-3; 12 bases are a match to TRBD2. The CDR3 runs 17 residues. CDR1 is SGDLS and CDR2 is YYNGEE in the germline V gene. Losses at the gene ends were 4 bases for V and 4 bases for J; bases not matched to a gene: 10. The CDR3 region is CASSNPVTSGSPDTQYF. CDR3 in DNA: TGTGCCAGCAGCAACCCCGTGACTAGCGGGAGTCCAGATACGCAGTATTTT.

Notes on this clone: This sample also contains other DNA sequences that code for the same CDR3. The chain is built from TRBV11-3 and TRBJ2-1, with 12 bases that match TRBD2. Germline CDR1 is SGHNT and CDR2 is YENEEA. Losses at the gene ends were 4 bases for V and 5 bases for J; bases not matched to a gene: 3. This CDR3 has 15 residues. The CDR3 DNA reads as TGTGCCAGCAGCTCAGGACTAGCGGGAAACAATGAGCAGTTCTTC. Translating it yields CASSSGLAGNNEQFF.

The chain combines TRBV4-1 with TRBJ1-5, with a tentative D call TRBD1 (5 bases). CDR1 and CDR2 (germline): MGHRA, YSYEKL. The CDR3 runs to 14 residues. Trimming took off 5 bases at V and 7 bases at J, with 15 bases between the two ends. CDR3 in amino acids: CASSSPGSGQPQHF. CDR3 bases: TGCGCCAGCAGCTCCCCTGGTTCAGGGCAGCCCCAGCATTTT.

The gene calls are TRBV15 and TRBJ2-7; 7 positions agree with TRBD1. Germline V gives CDR1 LNHNV, CDR2 YYDKDF (reference sequence). V lost 3 bases to trimming and J lost 1 base; unmatched junction nucleotides: 6. This CDR3 has 15 residues. CDR3 DNA sequence: TGTGCCACCAGCAGTGACAGGGCCGTTTCCTACGAGCAGTACTTC. Its protein is CATSSDRAVSYEQYF. The whole variable domain, filled in from reference TRBV15 and TRBJ2-7, reads DAMVIQNPRYQVTQFGKPVTLSCSQTLNHNVMYWYQQKSSQAPKLLFHYYDKDFNNEADTPDNFQSRRPNTSFCFLDIRSPGLGDTAMYLCATSSDRAVSYEQYFGPGTRLTVT.

This clone showed up just once. The chain recombines TRBV9 with TRBJ1-3, with D unresolved. V lost 0 bases and J lost 4, with 11 bases in between. Germline V gene data show CDR1 as SGDLS and CDR2 as YYNGEE. CDR3 size: 15 residues. The chain's CDR3 is CASSVDGLAGNTIYF. CDR3 nucleotide sequence: TGTGCCAGCAGCGTAGATGGGTTAGCGGGAAACACCATATATTTT.

The CDR3 DNA is TGTGCCAGCAGCTTCTACGAGATGGGCCTCACCGGGGAGCTGTTTTTT. Its protein product is CASSFYEMGLTGELFF. The chain employs TRBV13 and TRBJ2-2; no clear D gene. Trimming removed 3 bases from V and 4 bases from J, with 15 bases in between. The CDR3 spans 16 residues. CDR1 PRHDT and CDR2 FYEKMQ come from the germline V gene (reference sequence).